This TCR beta chain is drawn from a study of CD4 and CD8 cells across lung adenocarcinoma regions. TCRdb re-called the PCR reads with MiXCR, one entry per CDR3 protein. The sample includes approximately 25,000 distinct CDR3 sequences, roughly half of them seen just once. To note about this clonotype: A read error may produce the germline difference seen at one junction end.

CDR1 is MNHNS and CDR2 is SASEGT in the germline V gene. This CDR3 is 14 amino acids long. Sample: CD8+ T cells from the center of a lung tumor. This chain connects TRBV6-1 to TRBJ2-5; TRBD2 matches at 10 bases. This TCR came from a male donor with lung adenocarcinoma. The CD4 and CD8 labels of this study may be unreliable. The CDR3 nucleotides read TGTGCCAGCTCAGCGGGAGGGCCATGGGACGTCCAGACTTTC. Protein: CASSAGGPWDVQTF.